The present T cell receptor beta chain was sequenced within a study of post-analysis software for immune sequencing data (dated by TCRdb to 2013 to 2016). In the study overall: Relapsing-remitting, secondary progressive and progressive-relapsing multiple sclerosis were recorded as disease courses, and subtype annotation was lacking for some patients. Patient repertoires were compared against roughly 12 previously published healthy control repertoires from donors aged 6 to 25 years. A subset of samples was prepared in parallel using single-end sample barcoding, then pooled and co-amplified after Illumina adapter ligation.

About this clonotype: This clone's antigen is unknown. It has no much larger one-base neighbor in the sample; base qualities were not kept.

The germline V gene sets CDR1 to SGHDT and CDR2 to YYEEEE. Measured from the cysteine to the phenylalanine, the CDR3 is 15 residues long. Only the CDR3 part of the read is kept: 45 bases, read in frame from the first base. V is cut back by 3 bases and J by 5 bases, with 5 bases in the junction unmatched. The library was obtained by PCR. The sequencing machine was an Illumina HiSeq 2500. To reduce PCR and sequencing biases, unique molecular identifiers were built into the TCR beta cDNA libraries. Roughly 500,000 cDNA molecules were obtained for every 1 to 10 million input T cells, so each molecule roughly corresponded to one T cell. The patient libraries were prepared and sequenced using the same protocol as the earlier healthy control dataset. Within a given batch, samples were prepared together, multiplexed and sequenced on the same HiSeq lane. The authors' pipeline ran thus. MIGEC was used to process the raw barcoded reads, and molecular identifier groups with only a single read were discarded before consensus assembly and CDR3 extraction. VDJtools was used for post-analysis of the clonotype tables, and diversity was normalized by down-sampling every dataset to the size of the smallest sample. In repertoire overlap clustering, CDR3 amino acid sequences, but not nucleotide sequences, were matched to correct batch-related cross-sample contamination. The raw public data were reprocessed by TCRdb itself: fastp quality trimming at Q25, MiXCR clonotype calling, in-frame beta chains only. Each CDR3 protein gets just one entry, which takes the most common genes and DNA from the rows behind it. The authors' filters were not applied to this entry. The table for this sample lists hundreds of thousands of distinct CDR3 sequences; approximately 53% of them were counted only once. The ten largest clones add up to approximately 4.3% of the sample.

TCR beta repertoires were profiled from peripheral blood of approximately 13 young patients with multiple sclerosis to demonstrate the VDJtools post-analysis software. The multiple sclerosis patients were children and adolescents between roughly 6 and 16 years of age. Overall results and qualifications from the work: The multiple sclerosis patient group was slightly younger than the control group. Patients showed significantly higher frequencies than controls for a few TRBV segments, among them TRBV5-6, TRBV5-1 and TRBV20-1. Strong co-clustering of samples prepared in the same batch was shown by direct clustering with F measure, prompting a batch-effect correction. Normalized Chao1 diversity was significantly lower in multiple sclerosis patients than controls, suggesting substantial peripheral T-cell clonal expansion.

Sequenced material: blood. In this chain, TRBV5-6 is recombined with TRBJ2-5, with 12 bases matching TRBD2. The origin of this receptor is a girl aged 10 to 17 with multiple sclerosis. At the DNA level, the sequence is TGTGCCAGCAGCTACCCCGGGACTAGCGGGGAGACCCAGTACTTC. Its protein product is CASSYPGTSGETQYF. Extended through the reference TRBV5-6 and TRBJ2-5 proteins, this CDR3 yields the full variable domain: DAGVTQSPTHLIKTRGQQVTLRCSPKSGHDTVSWYQQALGQGPQFIFQYYEEEERQRGNFPDRFSGHQFPNYSSELNVNALLLGDSALYLCASSYPGTSGETQYFGPGTRLLVL.